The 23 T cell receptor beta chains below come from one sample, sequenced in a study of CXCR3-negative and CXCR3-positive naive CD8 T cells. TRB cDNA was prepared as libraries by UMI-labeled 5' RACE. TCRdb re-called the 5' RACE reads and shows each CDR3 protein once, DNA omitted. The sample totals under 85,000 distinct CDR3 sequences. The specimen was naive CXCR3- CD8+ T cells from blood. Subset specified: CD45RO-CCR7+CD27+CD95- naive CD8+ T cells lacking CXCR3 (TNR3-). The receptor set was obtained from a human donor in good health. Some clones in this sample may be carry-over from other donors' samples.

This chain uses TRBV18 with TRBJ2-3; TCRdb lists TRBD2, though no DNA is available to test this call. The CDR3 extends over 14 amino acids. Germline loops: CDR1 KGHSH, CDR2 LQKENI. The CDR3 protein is CASSPRRGGDTQYF.

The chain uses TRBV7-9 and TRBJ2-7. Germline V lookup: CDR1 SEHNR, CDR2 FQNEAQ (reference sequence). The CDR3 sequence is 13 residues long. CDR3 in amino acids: CASSLGRALEQYF. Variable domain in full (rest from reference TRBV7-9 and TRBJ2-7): DTGVSQNPRHKITKRGQNVTFRCDPISEHNRLYWYRQTLGQGPEFLTYFQNEAQLEKSRLLSDRFSAERPKGSFSTLEIQRTEQGDSAMYLCASSLGRALEQYFGPGTRLTVT.

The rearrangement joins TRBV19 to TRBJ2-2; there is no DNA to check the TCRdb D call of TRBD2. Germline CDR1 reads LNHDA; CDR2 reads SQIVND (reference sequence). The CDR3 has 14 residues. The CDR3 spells CASQIAGNTGELFF.

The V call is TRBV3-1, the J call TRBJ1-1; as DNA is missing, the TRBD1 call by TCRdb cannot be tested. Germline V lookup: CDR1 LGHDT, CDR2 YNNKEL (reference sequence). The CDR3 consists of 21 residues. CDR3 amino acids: CASSQETGDVIHRWGNTEAFF.

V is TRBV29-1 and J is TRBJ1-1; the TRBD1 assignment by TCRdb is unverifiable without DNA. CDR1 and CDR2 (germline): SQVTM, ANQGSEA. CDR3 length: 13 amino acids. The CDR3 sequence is CHASGGENTEAFF.

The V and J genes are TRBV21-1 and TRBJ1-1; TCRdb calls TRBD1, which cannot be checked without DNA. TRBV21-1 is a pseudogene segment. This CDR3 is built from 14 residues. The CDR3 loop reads CASRFKRADTEAFF.

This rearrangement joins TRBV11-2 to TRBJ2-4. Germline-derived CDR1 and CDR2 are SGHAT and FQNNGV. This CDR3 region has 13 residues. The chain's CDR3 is CASSLIQKNIQYF.

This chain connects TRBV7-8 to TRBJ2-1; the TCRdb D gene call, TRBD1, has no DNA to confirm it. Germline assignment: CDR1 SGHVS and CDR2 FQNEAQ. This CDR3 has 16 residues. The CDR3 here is CASSQAGTGGYNEQFF.

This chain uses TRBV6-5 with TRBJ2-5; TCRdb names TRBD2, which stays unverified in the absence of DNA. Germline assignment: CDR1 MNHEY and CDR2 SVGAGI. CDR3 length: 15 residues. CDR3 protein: CASSRLAGAIETQYF.

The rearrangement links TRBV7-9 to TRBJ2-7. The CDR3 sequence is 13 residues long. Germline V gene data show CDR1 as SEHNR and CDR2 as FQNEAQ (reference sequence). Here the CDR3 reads CASSLTTHYEQYF.

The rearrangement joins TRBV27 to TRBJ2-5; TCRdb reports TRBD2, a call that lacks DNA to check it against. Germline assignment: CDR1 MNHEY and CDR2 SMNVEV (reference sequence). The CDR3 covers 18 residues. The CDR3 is CASSLGAEAGGPSETQYF.

The CDR3 loop is CATYGGPVYEQYF. This chain links TRBV6-6 with TRBJ2-7; TCRdb names TRBD2, which stays unverified in the absence of DNA. Germline-derived CDR1 and CDR2 are MNHNY and SVGAGI (reference sequence). This CDR3 is built from 13 residues.

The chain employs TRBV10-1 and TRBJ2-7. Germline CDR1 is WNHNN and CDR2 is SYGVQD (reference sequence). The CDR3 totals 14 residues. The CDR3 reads CASSNGGSSYEQYF.

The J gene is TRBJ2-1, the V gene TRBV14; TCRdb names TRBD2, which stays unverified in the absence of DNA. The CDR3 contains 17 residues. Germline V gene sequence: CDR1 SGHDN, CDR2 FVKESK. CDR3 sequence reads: CASSAILAGGRYNEQFF.

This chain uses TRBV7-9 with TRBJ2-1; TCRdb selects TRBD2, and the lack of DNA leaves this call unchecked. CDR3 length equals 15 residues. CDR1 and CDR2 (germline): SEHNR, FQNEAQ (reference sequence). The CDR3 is CASSQGLGNYNEQFF.

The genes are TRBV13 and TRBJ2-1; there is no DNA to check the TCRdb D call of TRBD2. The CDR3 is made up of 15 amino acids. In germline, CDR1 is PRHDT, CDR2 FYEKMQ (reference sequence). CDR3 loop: CASSYGLAGGNEQFF.

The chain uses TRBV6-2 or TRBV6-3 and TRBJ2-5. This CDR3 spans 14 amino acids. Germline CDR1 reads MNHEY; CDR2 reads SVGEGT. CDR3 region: CASSYVSRRETQYF.

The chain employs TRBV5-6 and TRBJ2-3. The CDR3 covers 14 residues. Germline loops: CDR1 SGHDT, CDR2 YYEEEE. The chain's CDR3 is CASSIGLARDTQYF.

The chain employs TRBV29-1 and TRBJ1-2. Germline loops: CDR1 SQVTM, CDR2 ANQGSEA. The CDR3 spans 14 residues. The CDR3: CSVVDREVNYGYTF.

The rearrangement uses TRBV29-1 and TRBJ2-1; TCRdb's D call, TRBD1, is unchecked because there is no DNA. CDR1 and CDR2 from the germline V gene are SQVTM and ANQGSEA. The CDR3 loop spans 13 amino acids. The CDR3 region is CSVAGLSYNEQFF.

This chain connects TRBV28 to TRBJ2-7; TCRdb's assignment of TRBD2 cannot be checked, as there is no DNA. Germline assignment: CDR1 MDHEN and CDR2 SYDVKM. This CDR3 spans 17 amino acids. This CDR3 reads CASSPLGTSGASYEQYF.

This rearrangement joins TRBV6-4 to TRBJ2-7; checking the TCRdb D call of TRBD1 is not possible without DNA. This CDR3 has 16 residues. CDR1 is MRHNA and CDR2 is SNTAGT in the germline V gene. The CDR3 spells CASSSGTGIDAYEQYF.

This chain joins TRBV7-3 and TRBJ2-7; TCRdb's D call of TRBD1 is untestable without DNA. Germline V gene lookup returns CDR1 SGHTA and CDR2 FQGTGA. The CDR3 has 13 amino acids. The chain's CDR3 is CASSDGRDGEQYF.